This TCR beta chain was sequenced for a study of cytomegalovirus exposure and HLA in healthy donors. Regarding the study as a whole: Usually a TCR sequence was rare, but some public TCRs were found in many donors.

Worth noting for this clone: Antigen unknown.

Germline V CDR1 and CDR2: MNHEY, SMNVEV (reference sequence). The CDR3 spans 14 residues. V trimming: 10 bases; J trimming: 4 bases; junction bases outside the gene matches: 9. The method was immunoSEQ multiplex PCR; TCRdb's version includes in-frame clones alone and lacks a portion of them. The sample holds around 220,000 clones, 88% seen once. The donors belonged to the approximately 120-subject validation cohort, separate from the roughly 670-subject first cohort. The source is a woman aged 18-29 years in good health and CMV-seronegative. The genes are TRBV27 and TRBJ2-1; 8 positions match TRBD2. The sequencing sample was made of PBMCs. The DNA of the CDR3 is TGTGCCACAAAGGGGGGGACTAGTTACAATGAGCAGTTCTTC. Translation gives CATKGGTSYNEQFF.